A selection of T cell receptor beta chains follows, all from one sample in a study of T cells after yellow fever vaccination. TCRdb reprocessed the 5' RACE reads via MiXCR and lists one record per CDR3 protein. The table has about 58,000 distinct CDR3 sequences, about 5.6% seen once. The sequencing used PBMCs, either bulk or a sorted T-cell subset (CD4+, CD8+, memory, or dextramer-sorted; not recorded which), collected on the day of the yellow fever booster vaccination. These receptors were collected from a man younger than 35 who received the YFV17D yellow fever vaccine. Each CDR3 is given with its conserved first and last residue. A D gene is named only where the DNA matches it firmly. Rows may omit the clone size; those that give it use once, few, many or a size class.

clone size,D gene,V gene,J gene,CDR3 protein,CDR3 DNA
many,TRBD2,TRBV12-3/TRBV12-4,TRBJ2-1,CASSQLAGGPGEQFF,TGTGCCAGCAGTCAACTAGCGGGGGGGCCGGGTGAGCAGTTCTTC
NA,TRBD2,TRBV23-1,TRBJ2-6,CASRGTGTTGANVLTF,TGCGCCAGCAGAGGAACCGGGACTACCGGGGCCAACGTCCTGACTTTC
many,NA,TRBV4-1,TRBJ2-7,CASSQVALSGEGAYEQYF,TGCGCCAGCAGCCAGGTAGCATTGTCAGGGGAAGGGGCCTACGAGCAGTACTTC
NA,NA,TRBV6-5,TRBJ2-1,CASSQLANNPYNEQFF,TGTGCCAGCAGCCAACTAGCAAACAACCCCTACAATGAGCAGTTCTTC
many,NA,TRBV13,TRBJ1-4,CASSWALGAGEKLFF,TGTGCCAGCAGCTGGGCGTTGGGGGCCGGGGAAAAACTGTTTTTT
few,NA,TRBV7-9,TRBJ1-5,CASSSDIPNQPQHF,TGTGCCAGCAGCTCGGACATTCCTAATCAGCCCCAGCATTTT
few,NA,TRBV7-9,TRBJ2-5,CASSLVEPGETQYF,TGTGCCAGCAGCTTAGTAGAGCCCGGAGAGACCCAGTACTTC
many,NA,TRBV20-1,TRBJ1-5,CSANPGYSNQPQHF,TGCAGTGCTAATCCGGGATATAGCAATCAGCCCCAGCATTTT
many,NA,TRBV7-2,TRBJ2-7,CASSHGEDEQYF,TGTGCCAGCAGCCACGGGGAAGACGAGCAGTACTTC
many,NA,TRBV5-6,TRBJ2-1,CASSRVIEQFF,TGTGCCAGCAGCAGGGTAATTGAGCAGTTCTTC
few,NA,TRBV12-5,TRBJ2-1,CASGSPPFSETSYNEQFF,TGTGCTAGTGGTTCGCCCCCGTTTTCGGAAACCTCCTACAATGAGCAGTTCTTC
many,TRBD1,TRBV6-2/TRBV6-3,TRBJ1-5,CASSDSLRGQDQPQHF,TGTGCCAGCAGTGACTCGCTGAGGGGGCAGGATCAGCCCCAGCATTTT
many,TRBD1,TRBV10-3,TRBJ2-5,CAISGTGQETQYF,TGTGCCATCAGTGGGACAGGGCAAGAGACCCAGTACTTC
many,NA,TRBV20-1,TRBJ1-2,CSAPRTDYGYTF,TGCAGTGCACCCAGGACCGACTATGGCTACACCTTC
few,NA,TRBV20-1,TRBJ1-2,CSARDSGGYTF,TGCAGTGCTAGAGACTCAGGAGGCTACACCTTC
many,TRBD2,TRBV20-1,TRBJ2-1,CSARDPHLAGVSYNEQFF,TGCAGTGCTAGAGATCCCCATCTAGCGGGGGTCTCCTACAATGAGCAGTTCTTC
NA,TRBD1,TRBV7-9,TRBJ2-2,CASSLASFGTDNTGELFF,TGTGCCAGCAGCTTAGCGTCGTTTGGGACAGACAACACCGGGGAGCTGTTTTTT
few,NA,TRBV4-1,TRBJ2-1,CASSLVGGGPSYNEQFF,TGCGCCAGCAGCCTCGTTGGGGGGGGGCCCTCCTACAATGAGCAGTTCTTC
many,TRBD1,TRBV20-1,TRBJ2-5,CSARDFDRGLGETQYF,TGCAGTGCTAGAGACTTTGACAGGGGCCTAGGAGAGACCCAGTACTTC
many,TRBD1,TRBV6-6,TRBJ1-6,CASSYSDREYLWDSPLHF,TGTGCCAGCAGTTACTCGGACAGGGAATATCTTTGGGATTCACCCCTCCACTTT
many,NA,TRBV7-9,TRBJ2-3,CASSARAVSKADTQYF,TGTGCCAGCAGCGCTAGAGCGGTCTCTAAGGCAGATACGCAGTATTTT
many,NA,TRBV4-3,TRBJ1-2,CASSQEAWVAGYTF,TGCGCCAGCAGCCAAGAAGCTTGGGTTGCGGGCTACACCTTC
few,NA,TRBV9,TRBJ2-3,CASSVVTGTDTQYF,TGTGCCAGCAGCGTAGTTACCGGCACAGATACGCAGTATTTT
NA,NA,TRBV5-1,TRBJ1-2,CASSRDGNYGYTF,TGCGCCAGCAGCCGGGACGGAAACTATGGCTACACCTTC
NA,TRBD2,TRBV6-6,TRBJ2-3,CASSYFLASGGDTQYF,TGTGCCAGCAGTTACTTTCTGGCGAGCGGGGGAGATACGCAGTATTTT
many,TRBD2,TRBV27,TRBJ2-3,CASSFYVRSGGASDTQYF,TGTGCCAGCAGTTTTTATGTAAGAAGCGGGGGGGCGTCAGATACGCAGTATTTT
few,NA,TRBV11-2,TRBJ2-2,CASSLVPRNTGELFF,TGTGCCAGCAGCTTAGTCCCGAGGAACACCGGGGAGCTGTTTTTT
many,NA,TRBV10-3,TRBJ2-3,CAISAGATTTDTQYF,TGTGCCATCAGTGCCGGGGCGACTACCACAGATACGCAGTATTTT
NA,TRBD2,TRBV12-3/TRBV12-4,TRBJ2-1,CASSLRGLAGAYNEQFF,TGTGCCAGCAGTTTAAGGGGACTAGCGGGGGCCTACAATGAGCAGTTCTTC
NA,NA,TRBV19,TRBJ1-5,CASTQEGGQPQHF,TGTGCCAGTACCCAGGAGGGGGGGCAGCCCCAGCATTTT
few,NA,TRBV25-1,TRBJ2-2,CASSEFEGEDTGELFF,TGTGCCAGCAGTGAATTTGAAGGGGAGGACACCGGGGAGCTGTTTTTT
few,NA,TRBV6-5,TRBJ1-1,CASSYSAGSMNTEAFF,TGTGCCAGCAGTTACTCGGCAGGATCCATGAACACTGAAGCTTTCTTT
many,NA,TRBV5-1,TRBJ2-3,CASSLGYERTSTDTQYF,TGCGCCAGCAGCTTGGGGTACGAGCGGACTAGCACAGATACGCAGTATTTT
few,NA,TRBV12-3/TRBV12-4,TRBJ2-4,CASSFGGLAKNIQYF,TGTGCCAGCAGTTTCGGCGGGTTGGCCAAAAACATTCAGTACTTC
NA,TRBD1,TRBV27,TRBJ1-1,CASSVGTATEAFF,TGTGCCAGCAGTGTTGGGACAGCCACTGAAGCTTTCTTT
NA,TRBD1,TRBV7-9,TRBJ1-6,CASRTGAIGSPLHF,TGTGCCAGCCGGACAGGGGCTATCGGTTCACCCCTCCACTTT
NA,TRBD2,TRBV29-1,TRBJ2-3,CSVRGGDGTDTQYF,TGCAGCGTTCGGGGGGGGGATGGCACAGATACGCAGTATTTT